The 8 T cell receptor beta chains below come from one sample, sequenced in a study of vaccination effects on CD4 cells after COVID-19 (dated by TCRdb to the early 2020s). To identify antigen-specific CD4+ T cell clonotypes by their expansion, the ViraFEST assay first stimulated PBMC with viral peptide pools and then applied TCR sequencing. After approximately 11 days of culture, CD4+ T cells were isolated with the EasySep CD4+ T cell isolation kit. Convalescent patients had PCR-confirmed SARS-CoV-2 infection between March and December 2020, before Alpha, Beta and Delta variants emerged in the United States. These receptors' antigens are unknown. Libraries were built with the immunoSEQ multiplex PCR assay. This is the immuneACCESS table as TCRdb keeps it, with only in-frame sequences that have V and J called. A part of the clones is gone; compared with another copy, unresolved V genes explain less than half, and the rest is unexplained. The sample includes under 25,000 clones, with roughly 80% observed a single time. In total, the top ten clones hold over 15% of the sample.

The sample consisted of CD4+ T cells from PBMCs cultured with SARS-CoV-2 spike peptides, taken before COVID-19 vaccination. The meaning of the sample's cell subset or site label: SARS-CoV-2 spike overlapping peptide pool stimulation. These receptors were collected from a human donor who had a prior SARS-CoV-2 infection.

The chain uses TRBV27 and TRBJ2-3, with 11 bases fitting TRBD2. Germline V gene sequence: CDR1 MNHEY, CDR2 SMNVEV (reference sequence). The CDR3 extends over 17 amino acids. The V gene end was trimmed by 5 bases and the J gene end by 0 bases; junction bases not matched to a gene: 7. The CDR3 reads CASSTFGLAGSTDTQYF. The CDR3 DNA follows: TGTGCCAGCAGTACCTTTGGACTAGCGGGCAGCACAGATACGCAGTATTTT.

The V gene is TRBV18, the J gene TRBJ2-2; perhaps TRBD1 as D (5 bases). The V and J ends lost 0 bases and 7 bases respectively, with 15 bases between them. The CDR3 has 16 amino acids. Germline V lookup: CDR1 KGHSH, CDR2 LQKENI. The CDR3 here is CASSPPSYTGGGELFF. The CDR3 nucleotides read TGTGCCAGCTCACCACCGAGTTATACAGGCGGCGGGGAGCTGTTTTTT.

J is TRBJ2-7 and V is TRBV5-5; D unresolved. The CDR3 totals 13 residues. V gave up 0 bases and J gave up 7 bases, with 11 bases separating them. Germline values: CDR1 SGHKS, CDR2 YYEKEE (reference sequence). CDR3 in amino acids: CASSLVGGSEQYF. CDR3 DNA sequence: TGTGCCAGCAGCTTGGTCGGTGGCAGTGAGCAGTACTTC.

V is TRBV28 and J is TRBJ2-2; D tentatively reads TRBD1 or TRBD2 (5 bases each). V gave up 3 bases and J gave up 6 bases, with 17 bases separating them. The germline V gene encodes CDR1 MDHEN and CDR2 SYDVKM. This CDR3 region has 16 residues. The CDR3 sequence: CASSFPYRPRAGELFF. CDR3 nucleotide sequence: TGTGCCAGCAGTTTTCCCTACAGGCCGAGGGCCGGGGAGCTGTTTTTT.

The chain carries TRBV12-3 or TRBV12-4 and TRBJ1-2, with a tentative D call TRBD1 (5 bases). The CDR3 loop spans 13 amino acids. V lost 0 bases and J lost 7, with 9 bases in between. In nucleotides, the CDR3 is TGTGCCAGCAGTTTAGCAGGGGTACGTGGCTACACCTTC. Translation gives CASSLAGVRGYTF.

This chain links TRBV5-6 with TRBJ1-3; D is possibly TRBD1 (6 bases). The CDR3 totals 15 residues. V lost 3 bases to trimming and J lost 1 base, with 11 bases between them. Germline CDR1 SGHDT, CDR2 YYEEEE. The CDR3 coding sequence is TGTGCCAGCAGCTCCCGGGACACTTCTGGAAACACCATATATTTT. This sequence encodes CASSSRDTSGNTIYF. Drawing the rest from reference TRBV5-6 and TRBJ1-3, the complete variable domain is DAGVTQSPTHLIKTRGQQVTLRCSPKSGHDTVSWYQQALGQGPQFIFQYYEEEERQRGNFPDRFSGHQFPNYSSELNVNALLLGDSALYLCASSSRDTSGNTIYFGEGSWLTVV.

The rearrangement joins TRBV24-1 to TRBJ2-1; TRBD2 agrees at 10 bases. CDR3 length: 14 amino acids. Germline lookup yields CDR1 KGHDR and CDR2 SFDVKD. V was clipped by 7 bases and J by 4 bases; unmatched bases: 3. The CDR3 reads CATRRSGGYNEQFF. CDR3 coding DNA: TGTGCCACCAGGCGTAGCGGGGGGTACAATGAGCAGTTCTTC.

The rearrangement joins TRBV5-1 to TRBJ1-1; possible D gene TRBD1, 6 bases. The CDR3 runs to 16 residues. The germline V gene has CDR1 SGHRS and CDR2 YFSETQ. Trimming shortened V by 3 bases and J by 1 base, and 16 bases separated the two germline ends. CDR3 residues: CASSYSYRATNTEAFF. The CDR3 bases are TGCGCCAGCAGCTACTCTTACAGGGCGACGAACACTGAAGCTTTCTTT.